The next 16 T cell receptor beta chains were all read from a single sample in a study of T cell responses to AZD1222 COVID-19 vaccine. The repertoire was sequenced with immunoSEQ multiplex PCR; TCRdb's copy has only in-frame clones and lacks some. The repertoire holds under 150,000 clones, with roughly 85% as singletons. The input for sequencing was peripheral blood, taken 28 days after the second dose of the MenACWY control vaccine. These receptors were collected from an adult who received the MenACWY meningococcal vaccine as a control.

V and J are TRBV19 and TRBJ1-2; 7 bases map to TRBD1. Per germline, CDR1 LNHDA and CDR2 SQIVND (reference sequence). The trim removed 8 bases at V and 4 bases at J, leaving 7 bases unmatched. The CDR3 covers 13 residues. CDR3 nucleotide sequence: TGTGCCAGTGCTCCACAGGGGTCCTATGGCTACACCTTC. Translating it yields CASAPQGSYGYTF. The whole variable domain, remainder taken from reference TRBV19 and TRBJ1-2, is DGGITQSPKYLFRKEGQNVTLSCEQNLNHDAMYWYRQDPGQGLRLIYYSQIVNDFQKGDIAEGYSVSREKKESFPLTVTSAQKNPTAFYLCASAPQGSYGYTFGSGTRLTVV.

In its sample, this clone was seen a few times. The chain is built from TRBV5-1 and TRBJ2-1; D remains ambiguous. The germline CDR1 and CDR2 sequences are SGHRS and YFSETQ. CDR3 length: 13 residues. With 1 base removed from V and 9 bases from J, the gap between germline ends came to 11 bases. CDR3 sequence reads: CASSLLGPGEQFF. CDR3 in DNA: TGCGCCAGCAGCTTGCTAGGCCCCGGTGAGCAGTTCTTC. The entire variable domain, with the rest obtained from reference TRBV5-1 and TRBJ2-1, is as follows: KAGVTQTPRYLIKTRGQQVTLSCSPISGHRSVSWYQQTPGQGLQFLFEYFSETQRNKGNFPGRFSGRQFSNSRSEMNVSTLELGDSALYLCASSLLGPGEQFFGPGTRLTVL.

The rearrangement joins TRBV4-1 to TRBJ1-1, with D tentatively TRBD1 (5 bases). Trimming took off 2 bases at V and 3 bases at J, with 10 bases between the two ends. The CDR3 runs to 14 residues. Germline V gives CDR1 MGHRA, CDR2 YSYEKL. This CDR3 reads CASSQKTGDTEAFF. CDR3 in DNA: TGCGCCAGCAGCCAAAAAACAGGCGACACTGAAGCTTTCTTT.

J is TRBJ1-5 and V is TRBV28; TRBD1 agrees at 11 bases. Germline assignment: CDR1 MDHEN and CDR2 SYDVKM. The trim removed 1 base at V and 5 bases at J, leaving 7 bases unmatched. The length of the CDR3 is 17 residues. CDR3 amino acids: CASSLFGQGASDQPQHF. DNA of the CDR3: TGTGCCAGCAGTTTATTTGGACAGGGGGCTTCAGATCAGCCCCAGCATTTT.

This chain connects TRBV15 to TRBJ1-4; TRBD1 might be the D (5 bases). This CDR3 is 15 amino acids long. V was pared by 6 bases and J by 0 bases, with 11 bases between. Germline V gives CDR1 LNHNV, CDR2 YYDKDF (reference sequence). CDR3 bases: TGTGCCACCAGTCTACGAGGGGCAACTAATGAAAAACTGTTTTTT. Encoded protein: CATSLRGATNEKLFF.

CDR3 in DNA: TGTGCCATCTCAGGGCGGAGGGCCAACGTCCTGACTTTC. The encoded protein is CAISGRRANVLTF. The chain links TRBV6-5 to TRBJ2-6, with a weak D call TRBD1 (5 bases). The CDR3 extends over 13 amino acids. CDR1 is MNHEY, CDR2 SVGAGI, per germline. Trimming took off 10 bases at V and 5 bases at J, with 12 bases between the two ends.

This chain uses TRBV27 with TRBJ2-1; 9 nucleotides agree with TRBD2. This CDR3 region has 17 residues. The V gene's germline CDR1 is MNHEY and CDR2 SMNVEV (reference sequence). The V segment lost 4 bases and the J segment 6 bases; nucleotides outside the gene matches: 13. This CDR3 reads CASSYRPSGILFNEQFF. In nucleotides, the CDR3 is TGTGCCAGCAGTTACAGGCCTAGCGGGATCCTCTTCAATGAGCAGTTCTTC.

The chain is built from TRBV29-1 and TRBJ1-2; D remains ambiguous. Germline values: CDR1 SQVTM, CDR2 ANQGSEA. The V end was cut by 6 bases, the J end by 0 bases, with 8 bases between. The CDR3 runs 12 residues. This chain's CDR3 is CSVVGANYGYTF. DNA of the CDR3: TGCAGCGTAGTTGGGGCTAACTATGGCTACACCTTC.

The rearrangement links TRBV24-1 to TRBJ1-2; no clear D. The CDR3 has 14 residues. Germline V gene lookup returns CDR1 KGHDR and CDR2 SFDVKD. The V and J ends lost 3 bases and 5 bases respectively, with 12 bases between them. DNA for the CDR3: TGTGCCACCAGTGATCTAGGGAAAGTTTATGGCTACACCTTC. The encoded protein is CATSDLGKVYGYTF.

The genes are TRBV7-2 and TRBJ2-7, with 13 bases fitting TRBD2. Germline V CDR1 and CDR2: SGHTA, FQGNSA. Trimming took 5 bases from V and 7 from J; bases not matched to a gene: 8. This CDR3 comprises 15 residues. The CDR3 region has the DNA TGTGCCAGCAGCGCAAGCGGACTAGCGGGAGTAGAGCAGTACTTC. This gives the protein CASSASGLAGVEQYF.

V gene TRBV29-1 combines with J gene TRBJ2-7, with TRBD1 matching over 7 bases. The V segment lost 6 bases and the J segment 6 bases; nucleotides outside the gene matches: 17. In germline, CDR1 is SQVTM, CDR2 ANQGSEA. This CDR3 is built from 15 residues. The CDR3 is CSVNRGRGRVGEQYF. CDR3 DNA: TGCAGCGTCAACAGGGGTAGGGGACGGGTCGGCGAGCAGTACTTC.

This clone was observed once. The J gene is TRBJ1-3, the V gene TRBV7-9; the D gene is possibly TRBD1 (5 bases). The V gene's germline CDR1 is SEHNR and CDR2 FQNEAQ (reference sequence). The CDR3 covers 14 residues. Trimming took 6 bases from V and 0 from J, leaving 9 bases between them. In DNA form, the CDR3 reads TGTGCCAGCAGGTCCACAGGCTCTGGAAACACCATATATTTT. Its protein product is CASRSTGSGNTIYF.

This clone was picked up a small number of times. The chain uses TRBV5-4 and TRBJ2-7; 7 nucleotides line up with TRBD1. V shed 4 bases, J shed 2 bases, and the junction held 6 bases outside the gene matches. Germline V gene sequence: CDR1 SGHNT, CDR2 YYREEE (reference sequence). CDR3 size: 14 residues. The CDR3 coding sequence is TGTGCCAGCAGCGAGACAGGGCCCCCCTACGAGCAGTACTTC. Its protein product is CASSETGPPYEQYF.

The V gene is TRBV27, the J gene TRBJ2-5; 10 bases line up with TRBD1. The CDR3 sequence is 16 residues long. CDR1 is MNHEY, CDR2 SMNVEV, per germline (reference sequence). The V and J ends lost 6 bases and 6 bases, in that order; junction bases with no gene match: 13. CDR3 nucleotides: TGTGCCAGCAGAACAACCGGGACAGGGGTTTCGCAGACCCAGTACTTC. This translates into CASRTTGTGVSQTQYF.

The rearrangement joins TRBV5-4 to TRBJ2-7; 7 nucleotides agree with TRBD2. Germline loops: CDR1 SGHNT, CDR2 YYREEE (reference sequence). This CDR3 is 15 amino acids long. J lost 4 bases, V lost 5 bases, and 12 bases had no gene match. The CDR3 region is CASSQKSGGRYEQYV. Here the CDR3 DNA reads TGTGCCAGCAGTCAAAAATCGGGGGGTAGGTACGAGCAGTACGTC.

This clone was counted a single time. The chain recombines TRBV28 with TRBJ2-1; D is undetermined. With 10 bases removed from V and 6 bases from J, the gap between germline ends came to 19 bases. The CDR3 covers 14 residues. Germline V gives CDR1 MDHEN, CDR2 SYDVKM. As DNA, the CDR3 is TGTGCCAACTCTCCTTCAGGTCCGAGCAATGAGCAGTTCTTC. Protein product: CANSPSGPSNEQFF. Filled out from reference TRBV28 and TRBJ2-1, the complete variable domain reads DVKVTQSSRYLVKRTGEKVFLECVQDMDHENMFWYRQDPGLGLRLIYFSYDVKMKEKGDIPEGYSVSREKKERFSLILESASTNQTSMYLCANSPSGPSNEQFFGPGTRLTVL.